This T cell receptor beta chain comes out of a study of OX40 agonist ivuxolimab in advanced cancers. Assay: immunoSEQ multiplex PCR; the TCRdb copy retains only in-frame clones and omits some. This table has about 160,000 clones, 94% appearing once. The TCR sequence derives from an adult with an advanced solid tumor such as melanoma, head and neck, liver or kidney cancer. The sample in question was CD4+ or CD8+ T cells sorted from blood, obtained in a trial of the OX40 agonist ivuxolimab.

The DNA of the CDR3 is TGTGCCAGCAGCTTATCGAGGGGGGATACAGCTTTCTTT. Translated: CASSLSRGDTAFF. The chain is built from TRBV7-9 and TRBJ1-1; tentative D call: TRBD1 (6 bases). Trimming took 2 bases from V and 10 from J, leaving 14 bases between them. The CDR3 length is 13 residues. Germline V CDR1 and CDR2: SEHNR, FQNEAQ (reference sequence).